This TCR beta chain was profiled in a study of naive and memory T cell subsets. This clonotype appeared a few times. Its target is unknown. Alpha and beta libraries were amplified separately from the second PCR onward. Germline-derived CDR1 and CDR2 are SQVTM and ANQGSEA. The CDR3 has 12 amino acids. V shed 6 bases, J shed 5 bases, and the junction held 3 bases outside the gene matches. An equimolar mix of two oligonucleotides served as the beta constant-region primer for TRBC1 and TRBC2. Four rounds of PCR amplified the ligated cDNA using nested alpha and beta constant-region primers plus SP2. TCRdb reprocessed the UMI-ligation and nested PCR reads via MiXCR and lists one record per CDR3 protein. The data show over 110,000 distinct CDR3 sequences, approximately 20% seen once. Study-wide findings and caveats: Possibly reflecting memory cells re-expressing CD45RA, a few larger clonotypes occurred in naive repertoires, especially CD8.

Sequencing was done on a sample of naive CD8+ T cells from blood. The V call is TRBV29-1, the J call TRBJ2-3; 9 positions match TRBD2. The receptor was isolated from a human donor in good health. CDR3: CSVVSGRDTQYF. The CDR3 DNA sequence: TGCAGCGTGGTTAGCGGGAGAGATACGCAGTATTTT.